This T cell receptor (beta chain) was profiled in a study of cytomegalovirus exposure and HLA in healthy donors (dated 2017 in TCRdb). With respect to the entire study: In an earlier analysis of roughly 500 of the donors, approximately 300 Gb of sequence data and 117 million unique TCR beta sequences from roughly 180 million T cells were reported. To study patterns of TCR occurrence, a later analysis re-analyzed previously published TCR beta repertoires from hundreds of donors and added high-resolution HLA genotyping. Along with the approximately 650-subject first cohort, a separate validation cohort of around 120 different subjects was used. The study used immunosequencing to profile the T cell repertoires of approximately 650 subjects and linked those repertoires to cytomegalovirus serostatus. Every discovery cohort repertoire had been produced on one sequencing platform. Donor age, sex, ethnicity and CMV serostatus were compiled together with the repertoire data. Rather than using new phenotypic data, the later analysis identified candidate immune exposures from TCR beta sequences and from how often those sequences occurred across donors. Class I and class II HLA loci were covered by the typing at four-digit resolution. The study aimed to test whether cataloging public T cell receptors could reveal signatures of past pathogen exposure. On average, around 230,000 unique TCR beta nucleotide sequences were sequenced per donor among 300 to 500 genotyped donors of the cohort, with around 19% of those sequences being non-productive. Genome-wide SNP genotypes for about 60% of the roughly 700 donors were used in a later genetic analysis, which treated that subset as a discovery cohort. Roughly 5 DR-DQ haplotypes were treated as single units for association and clustering because of strong linkage in the cohort. An earlier analysis of 587 of the donors used high-throughput TCR beta sequencing to judge whether each TCR beta V gene segment behaved as functional or pseudogenic. Typing coverage differed by locus: A, B, C, DRB1 and DQB1 were typed in roughly 629-630 donors, DQA1 in 522, DPA1 in 600 to 610, and DPB1 in just under 490. To predict cytomegalovirus infection status, the study combined high-throughput TCR immunosequencing, statistical association of individual TCRs with disease status, and machine learning. An early release that covered about 600 HLA-typed donors contained approximately 320 gigabases of sequencing data and 70 million to 100 million unique TCR sequences. The genetic ancestry cluster associated with self-reported Caucasian donors included 81% of the roughly 400 genotyped donors. Broader findings and caveats from the paper: Because counts were too low, roughly 18 rarely observed V segments, including chromosome 9 orphons, were left out of the earlier analysis of about 500 of the donors. Specific HLA alleles were associated with roughly 17,000 TCR beta sequences at a false discovery rate of 0.05 in a later analysis. In an earlier analysis of 587 of the donors, most TCR beta V segments appeared in productive rearrangements about 90% or about 30% of the time, broadly matching IMGT annotations. Linkage disequilibrium might explain the correlated functional status among segregating V segments, but an unknown experimental factor could not be ruled out. According to a later genetic analysis, donors in an Asian-associated ancestry cluster had fewer N-insertions in productive TCRs than the approximately 650-donor mean. In this cohort, only TCR beta chains were sequenced, and detectable features were limited by the absence of alpha or paired-chain data. Most TCR sequences were observed very rarely across donors, whereas some public TCRs were present in many individuals. A further reported finding was that TCR beta sequences accurately predicted the HLA-A and HLA-B alleles for most subjects in the first cohort. Immune exposure information for the cohort was limited to CMV serostatus. Some IMGT-functional V segments, including TRBV6-2 and TRBV6-3, could not be distinguished by the 87-base-pair reads and were therefore excluded. In a later analysis, TCR association rates were found to vary across HLA loci, with the most associated TCRs seen for DRB1 alleles and the fewest for HLA-C alleles. Compared with equally common non-associated chains, HLA-associated TCR beta chains in a later analysis were more clonally expanded and had lower generation probabilities. Sequencing depth was assumed to be roughly uniform across donors in the presence/absence analyses, though that assumption may not hold. In a later analysis, most CMV-associated TCR beta chains were found to appear HLA-restricted, with HLA associations seemingly driven largely by CMV exposure. Because some donors lacked HLA typing at each locus, the association tests relied only on the typed subset. The sequencing pipeline was judged likely to have produced a cluster of highly shared sequence variants as a technical artifact. According to the authors, the approach could potentially be generalized to other disease states and immunological phenotypes. In vitro tests confirmed that three of the cytomegalovirus-associated TCR beta chains recognize cytomegalovirus antigens. In the study, 150 to 200 TCR beta chains were listed as associated with cytomegalovirus. According to a later analysis, parvovirus B19, influenza, CMV and Epstein-Barr virus appeared linked to several top co-occurrence clusters. Cytomegalovirus status was reported to be diagnosed by the classifier with high specificity and sensitivity in both the original and validation cohorts. In a later genetic analysis, a missense DCLRE1C variant was associated with V-gene and J-gene trimming of TCR beta chains, and the association was replicated in an independent cohort. When HLA alleles, especially DR and DQ, strongly co-occurred, attributing TCR associations to individual alleles was difficult.

In total, approximately 700 healthy bone marrow donors made up the cohort. At the time of sampling, all cohort members were nominally healthy, though unrecorded immune exposures were likely present. The donor tested CMV seronegative, placing the donor among the roughly 400 seronegative members of the cohort. A peripheral blood sample was provided by each donor, and peripheral blood mononuclear cells were used for TCR beta sequencing. Genomic DNA extraction from the blood cell samples was performed with the Qiagen DNeasy Blood Extraction Kit. A remark on this clone: The antigen it recognizes is unknown. The sample holds no much larger clone one base away, and base qualities are not on file.

A distance of 15 bases separates the germline ends of V and J, which lose 1 base and 2 bases respectively. Based on the germline V gene, the CDR1 and CDR2 sequences are SGHRS and YFSETQ. Inclusive of the bounding cysteine and phenylalanine, the CDR3 is 16 residues long. Only the CDR3 DNA stays, 48 bases, in frame from base 1. Library prep was done by the immunoSEQ multiplex PCR assay. The multiplex PCR relied on a mix of 60 forward primers for TCR Vbeta segments and 13 reverse primers for TCR Jbeta segments. A multiplex PCR assay on genomic DNA amplified the CDR3 region of rearranged TCR beta genes. The amplified TCR beta libraries were sequenced on the Illumina HiSeq System as 87-base-pair reads. In the paper's pipeline: Across the 640 or so repertoires, a later analysis counted 75 million to 90 million unique TCR beta chains, around 10 million of which were shared by at least two donors. To remove PCR and sequencing errors, raw reads were error-corrected and collapsed into unique sequences using a nearest-neighbor algorithm that merged closely related sequences. V, D and J gene segments were assigned by aligning CDR3 sequences to IMGT reference sequences. For a sequence to be retained, a match of at least six nucleotides to both a V gene segment and a J gene segment was required. A rearrangement was called productive if the CDR3 had no stop codons and remained in frame with V and J, and every other rearrangement was called non-productive. CDR3 was defined by IMGT convention, running from the second conserved V-encoded cysteine to the conserved J-encoded phenylalanine. The earlier analysis of 587 of the donors excluded sequences that lacked an unambiguous match to a single V gene segment. An earlier analysis of several hundred of the donors called V segments functional above 56.7% productive rearrangements and segregating when the between-donor standard deviation exceeded 5%. To diagnose cytomegalovirus status from the catalog of TCR beta chain sequences, a statistical classification framework was built. V and J gene assignment, in a later analysis, came from comparing TCR nucleotide sequences with IMGT/GENE-DB human TR gene sequences. The TCRdist pipeline was used in a later analysis to assign CDR3 sequences and most-parsimonious VDJ recombination scenarios. In a later analysis, every TCR beta chain was defined by the combination of its CDR3 amino acid sequence and its V-gene family, and reads without a unique V-gene family were dropped. In a later analysis, approximately 590 highly shared, low-generation-probability nucleotide sequences were removed to address suspected cross-contamination and a sequencing artifact. For each public chain, a later analysis derived a clonal expansion index from normalized ranks of inferred template counts within each repertoire. In a later analysis, generation probabilities were computed using a VDJ recombination model fitted to out-of-frame rearrangements, and the results were checked against IGoR. A later analysis scored TCR-TCR, TCR-HLA and TCR-CMV co-occurrence with hypergeometric tests, applying a repertoire-size bias correction to TCR pairs. A later analysis estimated false discovery rates by permuting HLA or CMV assignments 20 times. In a later analysis, co-occurring TCRs were grouped using DBSCAN, and TCRdist sequence similarity was added for clustering within HLA-allele-positive subsets. For co-occurrence clustering, repertoires with fewer than 30,000 or more than 120,000 public chains were excluded, along with about five repertoires with anomalous nucleotide sharing. TCRdb re-hosts the immuneACCESS table, in-frame sequences only. Its copies lack some clones; in the studies checked, an unresolved V gene accounts for under half of them, and the cause for the rest is not known. The DNA gave D and trimming, while V, J and clone size come from that table. The sample table records about 180,000 clones; around 77% of these occur just once. The ten top clones hold 2% to 2.5% of the sample.

This sequence originates from a man aged 55 to 69 in good health and CMV-seronegative. The chain is assembled from TRBV5-1 and TRBJ1-1; a tentative D call is TRBD1 (6 bases match). Specimen: PBMCs. The nucleotides are TGCGCCAGCAGCTTGCCGGCAGGGGTTGGAAACACTGAAGCTTTCTTT. The resulting protein is CASSLPAGVGNTEAFF.